One sample yielded the 26 T cell receptor beta chains listed below, sequenced in a study of T cell responses to AZD1222 COVID-19 vaccine (dated by TCRdb to the early 2020s). Per the publication, the time point label means: about 28 days (+/-7) after the second vaccine dose. This specimen's treatment or condition label, per the study, means: meningococcal conjugate vaccine given as trial control. Libraries were constructed by the immunoSEQ multiplex PCR assay. This is the immuneACCESS table as TCRdb keeps it, with only in-frame sequences that have V and J called. A part of the clones is gone; compared with another copy, unresolved V genes explain less than half, and the rest is unexplained. Within this sample are around 140,000 clones, with approximately 86% of them counted one time only. Of the sample, approximately 5.4% is held by the ten largest clones. The sample here was peripheral blood, taken 28 days after the second dose of the MenACWY control vaccine. Receptors originate from an adult who received the MenACWY meningococcal vaccine as a control.

The chain couples TRBV6-2 or TRBV6-3 to TRBJ2-3; 9 bases map to TRBD2. The ends lost 0 bases at V and 1 base at J; junction bases unmatched: 2. CDR1 and CDR2 (germline): MNHEY, SVGEGT. The CDR3 loop spans 16 amino acids. In DNA, the CDR3 is TGTGCCAGCAGTTACTCTGGGACTAGCCGCACAGATACGCAGTATTTT. Amino acid sequence: CASSYSGTSRTDTQYF.

This sequence joins TRBV3-1 (or the pseudogene TRBV3-2) and TRBJ2-3; 9 bases are shared with TRBD1. Germline values: CDR1 LGHDT, CDR2 YNNKEL (reference sequence). CDR3 length: 15 residues. J gave up 5 bases and V 5 bases, and 8 bases lay outside the gene matches. As DNA, the CDR3 is TGTGCCAGCAGCGATTCCGGGACAGGGCTAGATACGCAGTATTTT. Translation: CASSDSGTGLDTQYF.

The rearrangement uses TRBV5-6 and TRBJ2-1, with 10 bases lining up with TRBD1. Germline values: CDR1 SGHDT, CDR2 YYEEEE. The CDR3 has 16 residues. The V gene end was trimmed by 0 bases and the J gene end by 8 bases; junction bases not matched to a gene: 8. The DNA of the CDR3 is TGTGCCAGCAGCTTGGCCCGGGGACAGGGGTGGCATGAGCAGTTCTTC. Protein: CASSLARGQGWHEQFF.

This chain uses TRBV7-2 with TRBJ2-2; perhaps TRBD1 as D (6 bases). The germline V gene encodes CDR1 SGHTA and CDR2 FQGNSA. CDR3 length: 15 residues. V gave up 5 bases and J gave up 1 base, with 11 bases separating them. The CDR3 spells CASSPPGQNTGELFF. In nucleotides, the CDR3 is TGTGCCAGCAGCCCTCCGGGACAGAACACCGGGGAGCTGTTTTTT.

This clone has a handful of counts. The chain joins TRBV7-2 to TRBJ1-6; D gene uncertain. Germline V gives CDR1 SGHTA, CDR2 FQGNSA. The CDR3 consists of 12 residues. Trimming left V 5 bases short and J 7 bases short, with 6 bases between. The chain's CDR3 is CASSQRNSPLHF. The DNA of the CDR3 is TGTGCCAGCAGCCAGAGGAATTCACCCCTCCACTTT. The whole variable domain, filled in from reference TRBV7-2 and TRBJ1-6, reads GAGVSQSPSNKVTEKGKDVELRCDPISGHTALYWYRQSLGQGLEFLIYFQGNSAPDKSGLPSDRFSAERTGGSVSTLTIQRTQQEDSAVYLCASSQRNSPLHFGNGTRLTVT.

The chain is built from TRBV5-5 and TRBJ1-2; maybe TRBD1 (5 bases). Germline CDR1 and CDR2: SGHKS and YYEKEE (reference sequence). This CDR3 has 15 amino acids. Trimming took off 1 base at V and 2 bases at J, with 12 bases between the two ends. The CDR3 coding sequence is TGTGCCAGCAGCTTGACGGTAGCAGGGAACTATGGCTACACCTTC. Encoded protein: CASSLTVAGNYGYTF.

The chain is built from TRBV24-1 and TRBJ2-3; a weak D match, TRBD1 (7 bases). The CDR3 runs 14 residues. Trimming cost V 5 bases and J 3 bases, with 11 bases left between them. Per the germline V gene, CDR1 is KGHDR and CDR2 is SFDVKD. CDR3 in amino acids: CATSAGGKTDTQYF. CDR3 DNA: TGTGCCACCAGTGCAGGGGGGAAGACAGATACGCAGTATTTT.

The rearrangement uses TRBV6-1 and TRBJ1-1; D is unresolved. The CDR3 extends over 12 amino acids. V lost 1 base and J 8 bases, leaving 8 bases between the germline ends. The germline V gene has CDR1 MNHNS and CDR2 SASEGT. Here the CDR3 reads CASSEGVSEAFF. The CDR3 region has the DNA TGTGCCAGCAGTGAAGGCGTCAGCGAAGCTTTCTTT.

The chain is built from TRBV18 and TRBJ1-4, with 10 bases fitting TRBD1. The V and J ends lost 4 bases and 6 bases, in that order; junction bases with no gene match: 2. The CDR3 is 14 amino acids. Germline V lookup: CDR1 KGHSH, CDR2 LQKENI. CDR3 nucleotide sequence: TGTGCCAGCTCACTGGGGACAGGGGATGAAAAACTGTTTTTT. Protein: CASSLGTGDEKLFF.

V is TRBV5-4 and J is TRBJ2-2; a possible D gene is TRBD2 (6 bases). V lost 0 bases, J lost 4 bases, and 13 bases lay in between. The CDR3 consists of 16 residues. Germline V lookup: CDR1 SGHNT, CDR2 YYREEE (reference sequence). The CDR3 DNA follows: TGTGCCAGCAGCTTGGGGCCCGGGAGTGGCACCGGGGAGCTGTTTTTT. As protein: CASSLGPGSGTGELFF.

Details on this clone: Sequence at one end of the junction differs from germline and may be a read error. The V gene is TRBV7-7, the J gene TRBJ1-6, with D tentatively TRBD1 (5 bases). Germline V lookup: CDR1 SSHAT, CDR2 FNYEAQ (reference sequence). This CDR3 has 15 residues. CDR3 amino acids: CASSLSQGTTSPLHF. Written as DNA, the CDR3 is TGTGCTAGCAGCTTAAGTCAGGGTACAACCTCACCCCTCCACTTT.

The V and J genes are TRBV4-3 and TRBJ1-4; maybe TRBD1 (5 bases). This CDR3 region has 14 residues. Per the germline V gene, CDR1 is LGHNA and CDR2 is YSLEER. V was trimmed by 0 bases and J by 8 bases, leaving 10 bases between them. CDR3 bases: TGCGCCAGCAGCCAAGAGGGGCGGGGAGAAAAACTGTTTTTT. This gives the protein CASSQEGRGEKLFF.

The chain carries TRBV28 and TRBJ2-1, with D perhaps TRBD1 (6 bases). The V and J ends lost 6 bases and 13 bases respectively, with 16 bases between them. This CDR3 comprises 12 residues. Per germline, CDR1 MDHEN and CDR2 SYDVKM. The chain's CDR3 is CASSLTRQAQFF. CDR3 in DNA: TGTGCCAGCAGCCTAACTCGACAGGCACAGTTCTTC. Full variable domain (outside the CDR3, taken from reference TRBV28 and TRBJ2-1): DVKVTQSSRYLVKRTGEKVFLECVQDMDHENMFWYRQDPGLGLRLIYFSYDVKMKEKGDIPEGYSVSREKKERFSLILESASTNQTSMYLCASSLTRQAQFFGPGTRLTVL.

The J gene is TRBJ2-1, the V gene TRBV24-1, with D tentatively TRBD2 (6 bases). The CDR3 has 13 amino acids. V was pared by 11 bases and J by 0 bases, with 10 bases between. Germline values: CDR1 KGHDR, CDR2 SFDVKD. In DNA form, the CDR3 reads TGTGCCAGCCGGGACTCCTCCTACAATGAGCAGTTCTTC. Its protein is CASRDSSYNEQFF.

This clone was observed once. The chain links TRBV7-2 to TRBJ1-2; weak D call: TRBD1 (6 bases). This CDR3 region has 14 residues. With 0 bases removed from V and 1 base from J, the gap between germline ends came to 6 bases. CDR1 SGHTA and CDR2 FQGNSA come from the germline V gene. The CDR3 protein is CASSLAGGNYGYTF. The CDR3 DNA is TGTGCCAGCAGCTTAGCAGGGGGTAACTATGGCTACACCTTC.

This clone was picked up a small number of times. This rearrangement joins TRBV6-5 to TRBJ2-7, with 7 bases identical to TRBD2. CDR3 size: 13 residues. Germline CDR1 reads MNHEY; CDR2 reads SVGAGI. The V segment lost 5 bases and the J segment 5 bases; nucleotides outside the gene matches: 6. This chain's CDR3 is CASSRGGSDEQYF. DNA of the CDR3: TGTGCCAGCAGTAGGGGCGGGAGTGACGAGCAGTACTTC.

V and J are TRBV5-1 and TRBJ1-2; TRBD1 matches at 9 bases. Trimming took 4 bases from V and 8 from J; bases not matched to a gene: 12. This CDR3 region has 15 residues. The germline gives CDR1 SGHRS, CDR2 YFSETQ. CDR3 nucleotide sequence: TGCGCCAGCAGCCCCGTCCCTACAGGGGGCAGGGGCTACACCTTC. It is translated as CASSPVPTGGRGYTF.

In this sample, this clone turned up a few times. The chain uses TRBV5-4 and TRBJ2-7; D ambiguous. Trimming removed 2 bases from V and 4 bases from J, with 10 bases in between. There are 13 residues in the CDR3. Looked up from germline, CDR1 is SGHNT and CDR2 is YYREEE (reference sequence). In DNA, the CDR3 is TGTGCCAGCAGCTTCGGCACGGGTTACGAGCAGTACTTC. Encoded protein: CASSFGTGYEQYF.

The CDR3 sequence is CASSEAPFPGQKETQYF. CDR3 coding DNA: TGTGCCAGCAGCGAAGCGCCTTTCCCGGGACAGAAAGAGACCCAGTACTTC. The chain uses TRBV9 and TRBJ2-5; 7 nucleotides line up with TRBD1. V shed 3 bases and J 3 bases; nucleotides not matched to a gene: 14. CDR3 length: 17 amino acids. The germline gives CDR1 SGDLS, CDR2 YYNGEE.

This chain links TRBV12-3 or TRBV12-4 with TRBJ1-1; no firm D call. This CDR3 is 13 amino acids long. V lost 7 bases and J 3 bases, leaving 12 bases between the germline ends. This CDR3 is CASTLTWDTEAFF. Written as DNA, the CDR3 is TGTGCCAGCACCCTGACATGGGACACTGAAGCTTTCTTT.

The chain uses TRBV7-8 and TRBJ1-6; weak D call: TRBD1 (5 bases). V shed 5 bases and J shed 7 bases, with 18 bases lying between them. Germline V CDR1 and CDR2: SGHVS, FQNEAQ. This CDR3 is 16 amino acids long. CDR3 loop: CASSPTQDPRNSPLHF. The CDR3 bases are TGTGCCAGCAGCCCAACACAGGATCCGAGGAATTCACCCCTCCACTTT.

This clone is a singleton in its sample. The chain employs TRBV4-2 and TRBJ1-2; 7 positions match TRBD1. Germline lookup yields CDR1 LGHNA and CDR2 YNFKEQ. V was pared by 4 bases and J by 4 bases, with 9 bases of the junction left unmatched. CDR3 length equals 15 residues. The CDR3 DNA is TGTGCCAGCAGCCGACCCGGGACAGAGACCTATGGCTACACCTTC. Its translation is CASSRPGTETYGYTF.

J is TRBJ1-3 and V is TRBV9; D possibly corresponds to TRBD1 (6 bases). Germline CDR1 reads SGDLS; CDR2 reads YYNGEE. This CDR3 has 14 residues. V lost 4 bases and J lost 4, with 12 bases in between. In DNA, the CDR3 is TGTGCCAGCAGCCAAGGGACAAGCGGAAACACCATATATTTT. Protein: CASSQGTSGNTIYF.

J is TRBJ2-7 and V is TRBV6-5; TRBD1 agrees at 9 bases. Germline CDR1 MNHEY, CDR2 SVGAGI. V gave up 6 bases and J gave up 1 base; unmatched junction bases: 4. There are 14 residues in the CDR3. The CDR3 DNA reads as TGTGCCAGCAGAAGCGACAGGGGGTCCTACGAGCAGTACTTC. Translated: CASRSDRGSYEQYF.

The chain joins TRBV28 to TRBJ1-4; weak D call: TRBD1 (6 bases). The CDR3 covers 14 residues. V was shortened by 6 bases and J by 7 bases, with 15 bases between the two germline ends. Germline CDR1 MDHEN, CDR2 SYDVKM. CDR3 residues: CASRGGEVVEKLFF. The DNA for the CDR3 is TGTGCCAGCAGGGGGGGCGAGGTCGTTGAAAAACTGTTTTTT.

The chain is built from TRBV29-1 and TRBJ2-4; D remains unclear. V lost 3 bases and J lost 5, with 14 bases in between. Germline assignment: CDR1 SQVTM and CDR2 ANQGSEA. CDR3 length: 14 residues. CDR3 coding DNA: TGCAGCGTTGAGACTGATTTTTTCGAAAACATTCAGTACTTC. Protein product: CSVETDFFENIQYF.